This T cell receptor beta chain derives from a study of T cells after yellow fever vaccination (dated by TCRdb to the late 2010s). Regarding the complete study: Libraries from fractions with low cell numbers were prepared with the SMART-Seq v4 Ultra Low Input RNA kit. To follow T-cell clones before and after primary and booster YFV17D yellow fever vaccination, bulk TCR alpha and beta repertoires were sequenced over time. Two healthy male donors, one aged 18 to 30 and one aged 30 to 39 years, were included in the cohort. Blood was collected at multiple timepoints before and after primary and secondary immunization, and bulk PBMC replicates and cell subsets were isolated.

Sequencing was carried out with an Illumina NovaSeq 6000. TCR cDNA was made using 5'RACE template switching, a step that added a universal primer site and unique molecular identifiers. Priming of cDNA synthesis was performed from both the TCR alpha and TCR beta constant segments. Libraries were amplified in two PCR steps, with sample barcodes and sequencing adapters added in the second step. Libraries were sequenced on Illumina HiSeq 2500 (2x100 bp) or NovaSeq (2x150 bp). Per the original workflow: Reads were demultiplexed and collapsed into UMI consensus sequences with MIGEC, and V(D)J alignment was performed with MiXCR. Using edgeR on replicate PBMC samples, clonotypes were called vaccine-responding if FDR was below 0.01 and the log2 fold change was above 5 up to day 15. Bulk clonotypes were assigned CD4 or CD8 identity according to which sequenced CD4 or CD8 repertoire held them at higher abundance. TCRdb passed the public sequencing reads through fastp at Q25 and MiXCR, retaining productive beta sequences. All rows with the same CDR3 protein become a single entry with the most common DNA and genes. TCRdb's processing, not the authors' own work, is the source of the V and J calls. For this sample there are about 320,000 distinct CDR3 sequences; 4% to 5.5% appear just once. The top ten constitute roughly a fifth of the sample.

In the case of this clonotype: This clone's antigen is unknown. No quality values exist for individual bases; no much larger clone is one base distant.

The treatment or condition label here, explained by the study, means: live attenuated yellow fever vaccine strain. Two biological replicates of bulk PBMCs were collected at each blood-draw timepoint. A standard Ficoll-Paque protocol was used to isolate PBMCs from peripheral blood. TriZol was used to extract RNA from bulk PBMCs, from CD4 and CD8 fractions, and from dextramer-positive and dextramer-negative fractions. The CDR3 numbers 11 residues from cysteine through phenylalanine. The only DNA kept is the CDR3, 33 bases in frame from the first base. At the junction V is shortened by 4 bases and J by 6 bases, with 7 bases in between. The CDR1 and CDR2 encoded by the germline V gene are ENHRY and SYGVKD. What the authors observed across the whole study: Because the study included only a couple of donors, the extent to which the findings can be generalized is limited. Most clones expanded after primary vaccination (approximately 97% of CD4 and roughly 88% of CD8) were re-detected after the booster, suggesting that broad memory maintenance occurred. Computational filtering was required because FACS-sorted repertoires could contain abundant contaminating clonotypes from the bulk population. A small fraction of clonotypes showed up in both the CD4 and CD8 compartments, probably as a result of convergent recombination. The secondary T-cell response was found to be weaker but faster than the primary response, with a peak reached on day 5 rather than on day 15.

This receptor was identified in a man between 18 and 35 years old who received the YFV17D yellow fever vaccine. The sample consisted of PBMCs, taken 15 days after the yellow fever booster vaccination. This chain is built from TRBV10-3 and TRBJ2-7; the D gene assignment is ambiguous. The DNA is as follows: TGTGCCATCAGTGCCGCCTTCGAGCAGTACTTC. The resulting protein is CAISAAFEQYF.